One and the same sample provided the 31 T cell receptor beta chains below, sequenced in a study of blood T cell repertoires in COVID-19 (dated by TCRdb to 2019 to 2021). Preparation of the library involved the immunoSEQ multiplex PCR assay. TCRdb stores this immuneACCESS table with in-frame sequences only. Part of the clones is absent; in the studies checked, under half of the shortfall reflects unresolved V genes, and no reason is known for the rest. Present in this sample are roughly 78,000 clones, about 89% of which were seen just once. In total, the top ten clones hold about 0.5% of the sample. Material: peripheral blood. The receptors stem from a man in his fifties or sixties with acute or convalescent COVID-19.

The chain has TRBV5-1 and TRBJ1-4, with TRBD1 matching 7 bases. Trimming took 6 bases from V and 4 from J; bases not matched to a gene: 6. This CDR3 is 14 amino acids long. The germline CDR1 and CDR2 sequences are SGHRS and YFSETQ. CDR3 coding DNA: TGCGCCAGCAACGGCGGACAGGTTAATGAAAAACTGTTTTTT. Translation gives CASNGGQVNEKLFF.

The CDR3 loop is CASSLITGINNSPLHF. The CDR3 DNA reads as TGTGCCAGCAGCTTGATCACAGGGATTAATAATTCACCCCTCCACTTT. The V and J genes are TRBV5-6 and TRBJ1-6; TRBD1 is a possible D gene (6 bases). The CDR3 is made up of 16 amino acids. The V gene's germline CDR1 is SGHDT and CDR2 YYEEEE. V lost 1 base and J 5 bases, leaving 13 bases between the germline ends.

The V call is TRBV11-2, the J call TRBJ1-4; tentative D call: TRBD1 (6 bases). Germline assignment: CDR1 SGHAT and CDR2 FQNNGV. With 5 bases removed from V and 5 bases from J, the gap between germline ends came to 15 bases. CDR3 length equals 15 residues. The CDR3 bases are TGTGCCAGCAGCCCGGTGACAGGACGAAATGAAAAACTGTTTTTT. The encoded protein is CASSPVTGRNEKLFF.

The CDR3 DNA sequence: TGCGCCAGCAGCTTGGAGGGATCCGGGAGAGGGTCGAACACTGAAGCTTTCTTT. Its translation is CASSLEGSGRGSNTEAFF. The V and J genes are TRBV5-1 and TRBJ1-1; D is unclear. The CDR3 extends over 18 amino acids. CDR1 is SGHRS and CDR2 is YFSETQ in the germline V gene. The V end was cut by 0 bases, the J end by 1 base, with 19 bases between.

The table lists this clone with a count of one. The gene calls are TRBV9 and TRBJ2-2, with D possibly TRBD2 on 7 matching bases. Trimming cost V 0 bases and J 3 bases, with 12 bases left between them. The germline gives CDR1 SGDLS, CDR2 YYNGEE. CDR3 size: 16 residues. The CDR3 DNA reads TGTGCCAGCAGCGTAGAAGGCGGGGGCTACACCGGGGAGCTGTTTTTT. This sequence encodes CASSVEGGGYTGELFF.

CDR3 DNA: TGTGCCAGTAGCAGACTAGAAGATACGCAGTATTTT. This codes for CASSRLEDTQYF. This chain connects TRBV19 to TRBJ2-3; D might be TRBD2 (6 bases). The CDR3 contains 12 residues. V was clipped by 6 bases and J by 5 bases, with 9 bases between them. Germline lookup yields CDR1 LNHDA and CDR2 SQIVND (reference sequence).

The CDR3 DNA is TGTGCCAGCAGACAGACAGGGAGTAGCAATCAGCCCCAGCATTTT. Protein product: CASRQTGSSNQPQHF. The gene calls are TRBV6-5 and TRBJ1-5, with TRBD1 identical over 7 bases. Germline CDR1 is MNHEY and CDR2 is SVGAGI. The J segment lost 0 bases and the V segment lost 6 bases, leaving 5 bases of the junction unmatched. This CDR3 spans 15 amino acids.

The rearrangement uses TRBV5-1 and TRBJ1-2; TRBD1 might be the D (5 bases). The CDR3 has 13 amino acids. Germline V gives CDR1 SGHRS, CDR2 YFSETQ. V was clipped by 0 bases and J by 4 bases, with 7 bases between them. The CDR3: CASSLGQPYGYTF. CDR3 DNA sequence: TGCGCCAGCAGCTTGGGACAGCCCTATGGCTACACCTTC.

The genes are TRBV5-1 and TRBJ1-1, with D perhaps matching TRBD1 (5 bases). Germline CDR1 is SGHRS and CDR2 is YFSETQ. Trimming pared 0 bases from V and 1 base from J, leaving 7 bases between. The CDR3 has 14 amino acids. The CDR3 nucleotides read TGCGCCAGCAGCTTGGGACAGTCGAACACTGAAGCTTTCTTT. Protein sequence: CASSLGQSNTEAFF. The full variable domain, rest sourced from reference TRBV5-1 and TRBJ1-1, is KAGVTQTPRYLIKTRGQQVTLSCSPISGHRSVSWYQQTPGQGLQFLFEYFSETQRNKGNFPGRFSGRQFSNSRSEMNVSTLELGDSALYLCASSLGQSNTEAFFGQGTRLTVV.

V usage is TRBV14 and J usage is TRBJ2-7, with 11 positions matching TRBD1. J was trimmed by 5 bases and V by 3 bases; bases with no gene match: 6. Germline loops: CDR1 SGHDN, CDR2 FVKESK. This CDR3 has 15 amino acids. The CDR3 DNA reads TGTGCCAGCAGCCATTGGGACAGGGGGAGGGACGAGCAGTACTTC. Translating it yields CASSHWDRGRDEQYF. The whole variable domain, filled in from reference TRBV14 and TRBJ2-7, reads EAGVTQFPSHSVIEKGQTVTLRCDPISGHDNLYWYRRVMGKEIKFLLHFVKESKQDESGMPNNRFLAERTGGTYSTLKVQPAELEDSGVYFCASSHWDRGRDEQYFGPGTRLTVT.

J is TRBJ1-2 and V is TRBV9; TRBD1 agrees at 10 bases. V lost 4 bases, J lost 4 bases, and 4 bases stayed unmatched. The CDR3 is 14 residues long. Germline V CDR1 and CDR2: SGDLS, YYNGEE. CDR3 in amino acids: CASSPTGGFYGYTF. The DNA for the CDR3 is TGTGCCAGCAGCCCGACAGGGGGCTTCTATGGCTACACCTTC.

This clone was detected once. V and J are TRBV19 and TRBJ1-4; 12 bases match TRBD1. The CDR3 has 15 amino acids. Germline CDR1 and CDR2: LNHDA and SQIVND (reference sequence). J was trimmed by 14 bases and V by 5 bases; bases with no gene match: 12. The CDR3 DNA follows: TGTGCCAGTAGTGCCCGGGACAGGGGGCTCAGTGACCTGTTTTTT. Translated, it gives CASSARDRGLSDLFF.

The chain employs TRBV2 and TRBJ1-4, with 11 bases fitting TRBD1. The germline V gene has CDR1 SNHLY and CDR2 FYNNEI. The CDR3 loop spans 14 amino acids. Trimming cost V 5 bases and J 10 bases; bases outside gene matches: 6. Here the CDR3 reads CASSKDRGQVKLFF. DNA of the CDR3: TGTGCCAGCAGTAAGGACAGGGGGCAAGTAAAACTGTTTTTT.

V usage is TRBV7-3 and J usage is TRBJ2-5, with 14 bases matching TRBD2. CDR1 is SGHTA and CDR2 is FQGTGA in the germline V gene. CDR3 length: 17 residues. The ends lost 5 bases at V and 3 bases at J; junction bases unmatched: 8. The CDR3 sequence: CASSPGLAGEGEETQYF. The CDR3 DNA reads as TGTGCCAGCAGCCCGGGACTAGCGGGAGAGGGAGAAGAGACCCAGTACTTC.

For the CDR3, the DNA is TGTGCCATCAGTGGTGGAGGGGTTAGAGAGACCCAGTACTTC. As protein: CAISGGGVRETQYF. The chain uses TRBV10-3 and TRBJ2-5; D possibly corresponds to TRBD2 (6 bases). V lost 4 bases and J lost 4, with 13 bases in between. Germline CDR1 ENHRY, CDR2 SYGVKD. CDR3 length: 14 residues.

The chain is built from TRBV19 and TRBJ2-2; TRBD1 matches at 8 bases. Germline CDR1 reads LNHDA; CDR2 reads SQIVND (reference sequence). J gave up 5 bases and V 3 bases, and 5 bases lay outside the gene matches. CDR3 length equals 15 residues. This chain's CDR3 is CASSILRQGTGELFF. The CDR3 region has the DNA TGTGCCAGTAGTATCCTAAGACAGGGGACCGGGGAGCTGTTTTTT.

The chain carries TRBV6-5 and TRBJ2-2; a weak D match, TRBD2 (5 bases). Germline V gene lookup returns CDR1 MNHEY and CDR2 SVGAGI. The CDR3 length is 14 residues. Trimming left V 2 bases short and J 2 bases short, with 6 bases between. Written as DNA, the CDR3 is TGTGCCAGCAGTTACCGGGATAACACCGGGGAGCTGTTTTTT. This sequence encodes CASSYRDNTGELFF.

The chain joins TRBV6-5 to TRBJ1-1; D ambiguous. This CDR3 region has 13 residues. The ends were cut back, 8 bases at V and 4 bases at J, with 14 bases in the middle. In germline, CDR1 is MNHEY, CDR2 SVGAGI. As DNA, the CDR3 is TGTGCCAGCCAGCGGGAGAGGGTCACTGAAGCTTTCTTT. Its translation: CASQRERVTEAFF.

The V gene is TRBV11-2, the J gene TRBJ2-1; 8 nucleotides line up with TRBD2. The germline CDR1 and CDR2 sequences are SGHAT and FQNNGV. The CDR3 has 18 amino acids. The trim removed 7 bases at V and 4 bases at J, leaving 18 bases unmatched. DNA for the CDR3: TGTGCCAGCACTGGTTTCTTAGCGGGGCCCCTCACGTACAATGAGCAGTTCTTC. As protein: CASTGFLAGPLTYNEQFF.

V usage is TRBV11-2 and J usage is TRBJ1-1; 7 bases map to TRBD1. Trimming cost V 1 base and J 3 bases; bases outside gene matches: 2. From germline, CDR1 is SGHAT and CDR2 FQNNGV. This CDR3 region has 14 residues. The CDR3 here is CASSLGGGDTEAFF. For the CDR3, the DNA is TGTGCCAGCAGCTTAGGAGGGGGCGACACTGAAGCTTTCTTT.

The rearrangement uses TRBV11-2 and TRBJ2-3, with D tentatively TRBD2 (6 bases). Trimming stripped 1 base from V and 5 bases from J, with 13 bases between. Germline V gene lookup returns CDR1 SGHAT and CDR2 FQNNGV. There are 15 residues in the CDR3. The DNA for the CDR3 is TGTGCCAGCAGCTTAGGAACTCGGGAGTTAGATACGCAGTATTTT. It is translated as CASSLGTRELDTQYF.

The genes are TRBV6-5 and TRBJ2-3; TRBD2 matches 13 bases. The ends lost 6 bases at V and 2 bases at J; junction bases unmatched: 2. Per germline, CDR1 MNHEY and CDR2 SVGAGI. The CDR3 is 15 residues long. The CDR3 region has the DNA TGTGCCAGCAGGGGGACTAGCGGGAACACAGATACGCAGTATTTT. It is translated as CASRGTSGNTDTQYF.

The V and J genes are TRBV7-9 and TRBJ1-4; no clear D. V was shortened by 1 base and J by 0 bases, with 9 bases between the two germline ends. The CDR3 covers 16 residues. Germline V gene lookup returns CDR1 SEHNR and CDR2 FQNEAQ (reference sequence). CDR3 DNA: TGTGCCAGCAGCTTAGGGACTGTTGCAACTAATGAAAAACTGTTTTTT. Its translation: CASSLGTVATNEKLFF. The variable domain in full, completed from reference TRBV7-9 and TRBJ1-4, reads DTGVSQNPRHKITKRGQNVTFRCDPISEHNRLYWYRQTLGQGPEFLTYFQNEAQLEKSRLLSDRFSAERPKGSFSTLEIQRTEQGDSAMYLCASSLGTVATNEKLFFGSGTQLSVL.

The J gene is TRBJ2-5, the V gene TRBV3-1 (or the pseudogene TRBV3-2), with 7 bases lining up with TRBD2. This CDR3 is built from 16 residues. Germline trimming cut 4 bases from V and 2 bases from J; bases unmatched to any gene: 10. Germline loops: CDR1 LGHDT, CDR2 YNNKEL (reference sequence). The CDR3, as DNA: TGTGCCAGCAGCCCCCGGGGGGAGAGGCCTCAAGAGACCCAGTACTTC. Protein sequence: CASSPRGERPQETQYF.

The chain links TRBV24-1 to TRBJ1-1; 12 bases are a match to TRBD1. With V trimmed by 5 bases and J by 0 bases, 3 bases remained unmatched. CDR1 KGHDR and CDR2 SFDVKD come from the germline V gene. The CDR3 consists of 16 residues. The CDR3 is CATSVGTGGMNTEAFF. In DNA, the CDR3 is TGTGCCACCAGTGTCGGGACAGGGGGCATGAACACTGAAGCTTTCTTT.

The chain is built from TRBV14 and TRBJ2-3, with D possibly being TRBD2 (7 bases). Between the trimmed V and J ends, which lost 4 bases and 8 bases, there was a span of 13 bases. This CDR3 has 13 amino acids. Germline V gene data show CDR1 as SGHDN and CDR2 as FVKESK. The CDR3 spells CASSPSRGGTQYF. The CDR3 DNA is TGTGCCAGCAGCCCCTCGAGGGGGGGTACGCAGTATTTT.

V is TRBV14 and J is TRBJ2-2, with 11 bases aligning to TRBD2. After removal of 5 bases from V and 10 bases from J, the junction contained 12 bases not matched to a gene. This CDR3 contains 16 residues. The V gene's germline CDR1 is SGHDN and CDR2 FVKESK. CDR3 nucleotide sequence: TGTGCCAGCAGCTTGCGACTAGCGGGGAGGCTTGAGGAGCTGTTTTTT. Its translation: CASSLRLAGRLEELFF.

This chain joins TRBV6-5 and TRBJ1-1, with 7 nucleotides matching TRBD1. V shed 0 bases, J shed 10 bases, and the junction held 8 bases outside the gene matches. The germline V gene encodes CDR1 MNHEY and CDR2 SVGAGI. The CDR3 extends over 14 amino acids. Written as DNA, the CDR3 is TGTGCCAGCAGTTACTCAGGGGGCGTCAGATCAGCTTTCTTT. It is translated as CASSYSGGVRSAFF.

This chain uses TRBV18 with TRBJ1-4, with 8 bases that match TRBD1. Germline V gene lookup returns CDR1 KGHSH and CDR2 LQKENI. The CDR3 length is 17 residues. Trimming at V came to 5 bases and at J to 1 base, leaving 9 bases not matched to a gene. CDR3 DNA: TGTGCCAGCTCAACGGACAGGGACTTCGGAACTAATGAAAAACTGTTTTTT. Translating it yields CASSTDRDFGTNEKLFF. The variable domain in full, completed from reference TRBV18 and TRBJ1-4, reads NAGVMQNPRHLVRRRGQEARLRCSPMKGHSHVYWYRQLPEEGLKFMVYLQKENIIDESGMPKERFSAEFPKEGPSILRIQQVVRGDSAAYFCASSTDRDFGTNEKLFFGSGTQLSVL.

The chain couples TRBV5-1 to TRBJ1-5, with D tentatively TRBD1 (6 bases). The CDR3 totals 14 residues. The ends were cut back, 4 bases at V and 3 bases at J, with 11 bases in the middle. In germline, CDR1 is SGHRS, CDR2 YFSETQ. This CDR3 reads CASSRDNLNQPQHF. Here the CDR3 DNA reads TGCGCCAGCAGCCGGGACAATCTCAATCAGCCCCAGCATTTT.

The chain carries TRBV10-3 and TRBJ2-2; D gene unclear. Germline CDR1 ENHRY, CDR2 SYGVKD. The V and J ends lost 10 bases and 0 bases respectively, with 15 bases between them. The CDR3 runs 15 residues. CDR3 in amino acids: CASRDLPSNTGELFF. CDR3 nucleotide sequence: TGTGCCAGCCGAGATTTACCATCGAACACCGGGGAGCTGTTTTTT.